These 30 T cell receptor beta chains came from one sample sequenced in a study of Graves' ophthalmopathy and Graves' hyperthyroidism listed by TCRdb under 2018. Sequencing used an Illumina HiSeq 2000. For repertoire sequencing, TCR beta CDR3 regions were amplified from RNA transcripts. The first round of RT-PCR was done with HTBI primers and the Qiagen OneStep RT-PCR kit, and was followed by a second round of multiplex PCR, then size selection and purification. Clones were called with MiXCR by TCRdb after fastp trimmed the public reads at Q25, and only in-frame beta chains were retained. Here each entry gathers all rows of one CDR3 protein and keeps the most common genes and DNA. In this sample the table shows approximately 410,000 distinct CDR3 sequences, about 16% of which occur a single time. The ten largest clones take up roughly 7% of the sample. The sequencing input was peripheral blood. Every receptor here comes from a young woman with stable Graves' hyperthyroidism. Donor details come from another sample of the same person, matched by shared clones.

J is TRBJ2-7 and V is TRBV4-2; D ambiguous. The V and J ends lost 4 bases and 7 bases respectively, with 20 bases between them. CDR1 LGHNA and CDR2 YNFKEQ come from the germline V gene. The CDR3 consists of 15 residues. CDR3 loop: CASSLPPSGFGEQYF. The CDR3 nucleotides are TGTGCCAGCAGCCTCCCTCCGTCGGGCTTCGGGGAGCAGTACTTC.

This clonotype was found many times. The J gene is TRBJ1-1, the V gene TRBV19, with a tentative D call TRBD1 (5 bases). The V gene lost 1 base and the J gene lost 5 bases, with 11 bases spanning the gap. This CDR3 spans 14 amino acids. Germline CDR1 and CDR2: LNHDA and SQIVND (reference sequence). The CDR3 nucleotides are TGTGCCAGTAGTATAGGGGACCTGGAGACTGAAGCTTTCTTT. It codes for CASSIGDLETEAFF.

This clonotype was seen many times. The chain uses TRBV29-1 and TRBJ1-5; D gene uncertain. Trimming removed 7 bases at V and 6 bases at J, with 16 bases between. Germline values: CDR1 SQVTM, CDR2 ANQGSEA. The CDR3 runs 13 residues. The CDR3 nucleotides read TGCAGCGCTGGTGAGGAATTCGGTCAGCCCCAGCATTTT. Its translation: CSAGEEFGQPQHF.

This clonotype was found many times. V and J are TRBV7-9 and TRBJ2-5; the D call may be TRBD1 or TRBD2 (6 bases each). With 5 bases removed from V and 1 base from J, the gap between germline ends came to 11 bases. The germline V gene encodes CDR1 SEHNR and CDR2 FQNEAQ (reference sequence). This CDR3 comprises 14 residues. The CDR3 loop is CASSLSGAQETQYF. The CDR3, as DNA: TGTGCCAGCAGCCTCTCGGGGGCCCAAGAGACCCAGTACTTC.

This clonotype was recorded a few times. DNA of the CDR3: TGTGCCAGTAGTCGACAGGGTCCCCTCTACGAGCAGTACTTC. Translation: CASSRQGPLYEQYF. The rearrangement uses TRBV19 and TRBJ2-7, with 7 bases aligning to TRBD1. Germline-derived CDR1 and CDR2 are LNHDA and SQIVND (reference sequence). V lost 5 bases, J lost 3 bases, and 7 bases stayed unmatched. CDR3 length equals 14 residues.

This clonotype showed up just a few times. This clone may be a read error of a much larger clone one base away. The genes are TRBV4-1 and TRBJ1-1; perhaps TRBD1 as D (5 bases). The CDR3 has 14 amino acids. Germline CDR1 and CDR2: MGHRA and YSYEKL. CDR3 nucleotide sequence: TGCGCCAGCAGCCAAGAACGGGGGGTTGTTAAAGCTTGCTTT. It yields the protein CASSQERGVVKACF.

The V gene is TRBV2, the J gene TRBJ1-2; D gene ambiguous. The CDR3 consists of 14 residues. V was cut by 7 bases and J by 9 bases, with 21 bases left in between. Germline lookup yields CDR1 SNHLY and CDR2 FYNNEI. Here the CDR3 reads CASKPPDGYRRYTF. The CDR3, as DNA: TGTGCCAGCAAGCCCCCCGACGGCTACCGTCGCTACACCTTC.

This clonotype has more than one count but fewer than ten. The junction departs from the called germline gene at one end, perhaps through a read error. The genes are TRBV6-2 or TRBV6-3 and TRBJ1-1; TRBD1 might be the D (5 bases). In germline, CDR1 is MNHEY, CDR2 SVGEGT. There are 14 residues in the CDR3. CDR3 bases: TGTGCCAACAGTTGGGGCAGAGTCGGCACTGAAGCTTTCTTT. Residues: CANSWGRVGTEAFF.

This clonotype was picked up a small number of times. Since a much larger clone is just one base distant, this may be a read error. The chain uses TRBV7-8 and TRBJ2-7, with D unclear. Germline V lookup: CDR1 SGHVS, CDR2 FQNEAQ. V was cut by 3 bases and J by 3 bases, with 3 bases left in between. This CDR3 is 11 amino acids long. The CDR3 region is CASSFHYEQYF. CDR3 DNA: TGTGCCAGCAGCTTCCACTACGAGCAGTACTTC. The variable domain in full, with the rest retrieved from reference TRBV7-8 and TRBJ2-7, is GAGVSQSPRYKVAKRGQDVALRCDPISGHVSLFWYQQALGQGPEFLTYFQNEAQLDKSGLPSDRFFAERPEGSVSTLKIQRTQQEDSAVYLCASSFHYEQYFGPGTRLTVT.

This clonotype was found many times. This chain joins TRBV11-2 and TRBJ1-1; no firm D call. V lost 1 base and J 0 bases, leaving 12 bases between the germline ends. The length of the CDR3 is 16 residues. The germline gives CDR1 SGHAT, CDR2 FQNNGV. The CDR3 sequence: CASSLVLSTMNTEAFF. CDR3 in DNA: TGTGCCAGCAGCTTAGTTTTGAGCACCATGAACACTGAAGCTTTCTTT. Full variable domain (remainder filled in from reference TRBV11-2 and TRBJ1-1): EAGVAQSPRYKIIEKRQSVAFWCNPISGHATLYWYQQILGQGPKLLIQFQNNGVVDDSQLPKDRFSAERLKGVDSTLKIQPAKLEDSAVYLCASSLVLSTMNTEAFFGQGTRLTVV.

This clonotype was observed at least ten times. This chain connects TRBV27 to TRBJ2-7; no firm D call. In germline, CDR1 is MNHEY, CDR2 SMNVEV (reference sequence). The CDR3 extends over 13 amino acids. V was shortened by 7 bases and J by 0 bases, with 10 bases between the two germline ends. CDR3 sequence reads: CASKTPNSYEQYF. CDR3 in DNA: TGTGCCAGCAAAACACCAAACTCCTACGAGCAGTACTTC.

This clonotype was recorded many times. Here the CDR3 reads CASSLQGIHSPLHF. CDR3 DNA sequence: TGTGCCAGCAGCCTCCAGGGTATTCATTCACCCCTCCACTTT. This chain uses TRBV5-8 with TRBJ1-6, with TRBD1 as a possible D gene (5 bases). The V end was cut by 4 bases, the J end by 8 bases, with 13 bases between. CDR3 size: 14 residues. Germline CDR1 reads SGHTS; CDR2 reads YDEGEE.

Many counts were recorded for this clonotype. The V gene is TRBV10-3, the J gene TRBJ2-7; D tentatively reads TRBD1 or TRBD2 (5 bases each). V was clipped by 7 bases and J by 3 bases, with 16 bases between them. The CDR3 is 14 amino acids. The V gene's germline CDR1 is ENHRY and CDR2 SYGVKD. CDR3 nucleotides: TGTGCCATCATGGACGGCGGTGGGGGCTACGAGCAGTACTTC. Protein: CAIMDGGGGYEQYF.

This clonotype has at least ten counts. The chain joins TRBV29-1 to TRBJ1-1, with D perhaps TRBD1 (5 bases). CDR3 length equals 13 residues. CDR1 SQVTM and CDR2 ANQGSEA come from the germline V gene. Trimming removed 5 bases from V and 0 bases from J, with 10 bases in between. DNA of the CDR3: TGCAGCGTTAAACAGGTTTTGAACACTGAAGCTTTCTTT. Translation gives CSVKQVLNTEAFF.

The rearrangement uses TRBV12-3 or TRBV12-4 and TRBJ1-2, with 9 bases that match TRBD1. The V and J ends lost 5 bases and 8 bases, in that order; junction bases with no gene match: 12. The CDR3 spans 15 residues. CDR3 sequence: CASSTTGTGIGGYTF. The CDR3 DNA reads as TGTGCCAGCAGTACAACCGGGACAGGGATAGGGGGCTACACCTTC.

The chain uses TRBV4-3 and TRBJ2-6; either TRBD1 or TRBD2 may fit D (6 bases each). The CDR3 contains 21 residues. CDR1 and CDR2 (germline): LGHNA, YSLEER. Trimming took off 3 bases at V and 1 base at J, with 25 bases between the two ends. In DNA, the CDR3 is TGCGCCAGCAGCCACCCTGGGGGGAAGGGGGGAGTAACGTCTGGGGCCAACGTCCTGACTTTC. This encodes CASSHPGGKGGVTSGANVLTF.

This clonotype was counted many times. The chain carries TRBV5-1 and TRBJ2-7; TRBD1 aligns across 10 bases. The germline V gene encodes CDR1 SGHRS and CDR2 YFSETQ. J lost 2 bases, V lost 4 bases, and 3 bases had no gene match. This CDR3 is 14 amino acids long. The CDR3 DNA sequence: TGCGCCAGCAGCCTGGACAGGGGGGCCTACGAGCAGTACTTC. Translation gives CASSLDRGAYEQYF. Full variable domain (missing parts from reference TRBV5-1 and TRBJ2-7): KAGVTQTPRYLIKTRGQQVTLSCSPISGHRSVSWYQQTPGQGLQFLFEYFSETQRNKGNFPGRFSGRQFSNSRSEMNVSTLELGDSALYLCASSLDRGAYEQYFGPGTRLTVT.

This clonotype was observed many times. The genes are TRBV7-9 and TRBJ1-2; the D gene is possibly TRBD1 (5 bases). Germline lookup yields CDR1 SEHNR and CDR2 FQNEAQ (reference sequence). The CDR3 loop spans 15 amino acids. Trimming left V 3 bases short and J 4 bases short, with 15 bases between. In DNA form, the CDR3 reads TGTGCCAGCAGCTTGGGGGACCTTCGCCCCTATGGCTACACCTTC. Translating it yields CASSLGDLRPYGYTF. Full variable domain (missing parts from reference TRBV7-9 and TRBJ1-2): DTGVSQNPRHKITKRGQNVTFRCDPISEHNRLYWYRQTLGQGPEFLTYFQNEAQLEKSRLLSDRFSAERPKGSFSTLEIQRTEQGDSAMYLCASSLGDLRPYGYTFGSGTRLTVV.

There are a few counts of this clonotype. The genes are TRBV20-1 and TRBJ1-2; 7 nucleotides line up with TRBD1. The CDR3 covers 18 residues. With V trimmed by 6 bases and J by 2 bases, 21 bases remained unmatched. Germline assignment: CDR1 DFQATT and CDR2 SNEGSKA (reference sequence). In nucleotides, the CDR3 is TGCAGTGCCCCTGTCCCGCGACAGGGTGGGTCTTTAAACTATGGCTACACCTTC. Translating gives CSAPVPRQGGSLNYGYTF.

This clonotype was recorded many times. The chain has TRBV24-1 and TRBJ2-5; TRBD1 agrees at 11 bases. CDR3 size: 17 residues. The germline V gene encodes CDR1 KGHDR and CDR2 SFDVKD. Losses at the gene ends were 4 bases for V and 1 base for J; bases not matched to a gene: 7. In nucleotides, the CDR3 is TGTGCCACCAGTGACCCCACCGGGACAGGGGGCCAAGAGACCCAGTACTTC. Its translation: CATSDPTGTGGQETQYF.

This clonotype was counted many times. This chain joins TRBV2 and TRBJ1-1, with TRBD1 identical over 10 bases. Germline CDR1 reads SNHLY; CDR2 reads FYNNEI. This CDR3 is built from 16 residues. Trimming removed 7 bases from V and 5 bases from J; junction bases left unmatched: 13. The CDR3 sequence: CASNPATGGGWTEAFF. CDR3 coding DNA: TGTGCCAGCAACCCTGCGACAGGGGGCGGTTGGACTGAAGCTTTCTTT.

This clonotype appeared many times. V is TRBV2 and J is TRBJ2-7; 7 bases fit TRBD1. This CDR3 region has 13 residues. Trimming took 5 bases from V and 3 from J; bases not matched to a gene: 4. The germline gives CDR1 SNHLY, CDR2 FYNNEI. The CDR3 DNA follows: TGTGCCAGCAGTACGGACAGGATCTACGAGCAGTACTTC. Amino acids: CASSTDRIYEQYF.

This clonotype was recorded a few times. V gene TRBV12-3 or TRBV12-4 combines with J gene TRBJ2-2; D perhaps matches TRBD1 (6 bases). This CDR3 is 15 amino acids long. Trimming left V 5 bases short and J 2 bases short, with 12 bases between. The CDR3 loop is CASSPPGHNTGELFF. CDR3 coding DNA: TGTGCCAGCAGTCCACCGGGACACAACACCGGGGAGCTGTTTTTT.

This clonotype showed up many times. The CDR3 here is CASSSRDRVSGNTIYF. CDR3 nucleotides: TGTGCCAGCAGCTCACGGGACAGGGTGTCTGGAAACACCATATATTTT. This chain joins TRBV2 and TRBJ1-3; TRBD1 aligns across 9 bases. Unmatched junction bases numbered 7, after V lost 6 bases and J lost 1 base. The V gene's germline CDR1 is SNHLY and CDR2 FYNNEI. The length of the CDR3 is 16 residues.

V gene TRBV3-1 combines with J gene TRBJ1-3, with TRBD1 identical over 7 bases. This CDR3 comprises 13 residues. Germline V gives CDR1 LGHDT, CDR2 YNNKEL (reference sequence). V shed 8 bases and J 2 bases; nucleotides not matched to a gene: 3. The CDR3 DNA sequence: TGTGCCAGCCACCAGGGGGCTGGAAACACCATATATTTT. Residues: CASHQGAGNTIYF.

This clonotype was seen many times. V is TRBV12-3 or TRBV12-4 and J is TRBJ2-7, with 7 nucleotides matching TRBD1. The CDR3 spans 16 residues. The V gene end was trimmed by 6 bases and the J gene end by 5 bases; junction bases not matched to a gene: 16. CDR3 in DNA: TGTGCCAGCAGCCGCGACCTTGACAGGGCGGCCCACGAGCAGTACTTC. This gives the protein CASSRDLDRAAHEQYF.

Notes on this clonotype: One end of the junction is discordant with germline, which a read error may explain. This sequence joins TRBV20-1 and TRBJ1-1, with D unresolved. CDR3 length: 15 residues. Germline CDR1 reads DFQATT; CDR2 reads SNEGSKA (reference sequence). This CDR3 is CSTRSPETPNTEAFF. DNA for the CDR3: TGCAGTACTAGATCCCCTGAGACGCCCAACACTGAAGCTTTCTTT.

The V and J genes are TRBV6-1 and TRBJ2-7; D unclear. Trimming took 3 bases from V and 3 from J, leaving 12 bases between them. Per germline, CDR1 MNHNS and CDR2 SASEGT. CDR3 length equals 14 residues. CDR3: CASSEAVPFYEQYF. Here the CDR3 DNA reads TGTGCCAGCAGTGAGGCAGTCCCCTTCTACGAGCAGTACTTC.

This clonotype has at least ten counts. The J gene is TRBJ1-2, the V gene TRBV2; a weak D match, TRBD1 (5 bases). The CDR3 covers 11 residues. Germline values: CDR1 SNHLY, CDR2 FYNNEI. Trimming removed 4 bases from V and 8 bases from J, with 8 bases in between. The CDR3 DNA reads TGTGCCAGCAGTGTCAGGGACGGCTACACCTTC. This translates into CASSVRDGYTF. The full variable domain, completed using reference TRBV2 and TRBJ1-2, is EPEVTQTPSHQVTQMGQEVILRCVPISNHLYFYWYRQILGQKVEFLVSFYNNEISEKSEIFDDQFSVERPDGSNFTLKIRSTKLEDSAMYFCASSVRDGYTFGSGTRLTVV.

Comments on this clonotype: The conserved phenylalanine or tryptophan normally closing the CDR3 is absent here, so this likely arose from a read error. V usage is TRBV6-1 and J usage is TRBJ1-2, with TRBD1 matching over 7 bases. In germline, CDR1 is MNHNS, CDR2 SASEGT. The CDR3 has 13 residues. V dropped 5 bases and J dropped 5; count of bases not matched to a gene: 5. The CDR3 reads CASSPDREYGYTY. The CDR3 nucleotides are TGTGCCAGCAGTCCCGACAGGGAGTATGGCTACACCTAC.